This T cell receptor (beta chain) was documented in a study of blood T cell repertoires in COVID-19. Study-level information: The cDNA or gDNA used as material had been derived from T cells, B-cell-depleted T cells, or PBMCs.

Per the original data handling: For nucleated cells, counts were estimated from reference gene primer amplification. Sequencing used immunoSEQ multiplex PCR; TCRdb keeps in-frame clones, though not all of them. Clone size and the V and J calls come from that table; the DNA yielded D and trimming. The repertoire holds some 150,000 clones, with 65% to 90% as singletons. This CDR3 comprises 14 residues. Germline V lookup: CDR1 SGHVS, CDR2 FQNEAQ. V gave up 3 bases and J gave up 3 bases, with 11 bases separating them. Sample: peripheral blood. The chain is built from TRBV7-8 and TRBJ1-1; TRBD1 is a possible D gene (6 bases). This TCR came from a middle-aged man with acute or convalescent COVID-19. The CDR3 is CASSFTDSHTEAFF. For the CDR3, the DNA is TGTGCCAGCAGCTTCACGGACAGTCACACTGAAGCTTTCTTT.